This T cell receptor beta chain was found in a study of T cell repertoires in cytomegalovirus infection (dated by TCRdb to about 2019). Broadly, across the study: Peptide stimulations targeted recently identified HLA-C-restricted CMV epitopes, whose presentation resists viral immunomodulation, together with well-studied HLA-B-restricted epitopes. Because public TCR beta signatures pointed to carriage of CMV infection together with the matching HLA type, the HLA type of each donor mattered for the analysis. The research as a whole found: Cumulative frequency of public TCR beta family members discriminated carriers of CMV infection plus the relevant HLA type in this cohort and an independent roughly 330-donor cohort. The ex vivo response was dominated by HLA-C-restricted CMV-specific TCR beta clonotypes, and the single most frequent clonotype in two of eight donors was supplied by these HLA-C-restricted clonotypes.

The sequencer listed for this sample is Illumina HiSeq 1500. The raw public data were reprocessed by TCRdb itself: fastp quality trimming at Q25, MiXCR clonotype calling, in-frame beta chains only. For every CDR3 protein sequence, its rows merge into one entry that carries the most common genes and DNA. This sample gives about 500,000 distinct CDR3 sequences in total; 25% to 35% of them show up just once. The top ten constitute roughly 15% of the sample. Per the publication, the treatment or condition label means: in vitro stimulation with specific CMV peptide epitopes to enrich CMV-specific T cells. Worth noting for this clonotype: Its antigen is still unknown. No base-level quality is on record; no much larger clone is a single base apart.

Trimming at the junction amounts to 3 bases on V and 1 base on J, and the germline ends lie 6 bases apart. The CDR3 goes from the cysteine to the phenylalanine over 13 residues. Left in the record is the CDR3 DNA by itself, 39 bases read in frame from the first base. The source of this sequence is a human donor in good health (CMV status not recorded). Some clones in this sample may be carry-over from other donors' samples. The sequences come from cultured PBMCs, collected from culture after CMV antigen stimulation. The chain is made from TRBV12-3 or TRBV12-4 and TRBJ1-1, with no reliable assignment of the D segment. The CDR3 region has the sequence CASSFHGNTEAFF. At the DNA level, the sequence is TGTGCCAGCAGTTTTCATGGGAACACTGAAGCTTTCTTT.